Below are 24 T cell receptor beta chains sequenced from a single sample in a study of shared clonotypes between healthy human individuals. Assay: immunoSEQ multiplex PCR; the TCRdb copy retains only in-frame clones and omits some. The sample has approximately 710,000 clones, around 91% seen once. The sequenced sample was memory CD8+ T cells from PBMCs. The subset here: CD45RO+ cells pooled with CCR7-negative TemRA cells. These receptors all stem from a young man in good health. Some clones in this sample may be carry-over from other donors' samples.

This chain uses TRBV27 with TRBJ2-7, with 9 bases matching TRBD2. CDR1 is MNHEY and CDR2 is SMNVEV in the germline V gene (reference sequence). V was clipped by 5 bases and J by 5 bases; unmatched bases: 10. There are 15 residues in the CDR3. CDR3 in amino acids: CASSPMASGINEQYF. CDR3 DNA: TGTGCCAGCAGTCCGATGGCTAGCGGGATAAACGAGCAGTACTTC.

The rearrangement links TRBV27 to TRBJ1-2, with D tentatively TRBD1 (5 bases). The CDR3 has 15 residues. With 5 bases removed from V and 0 bases from J, the gap between germline ends came to 13 bases. From germline, CDR1 is MNHEY and CDR2 SMNVEV (reference sequence). CDR3 residues: CASSKGTATNYGYTF. CDR3 nucleotide sequence: TGTGCCAGCAGTAAAGGGACGGCTACTAACTATGGCTACACCTTC.

This chain uses TRBV4-1 with TRBJ2-2; unclear D gene. From germline, CDR1 is MGHRA and CDR2 YSYEKL. Trimming removed 1 base from V and 2 bases from J, with 14 bases in between. This CDR3 is built from 17 residues. CDR3 nucleotides: TGCGCCAGCAGCCAAGGTCCAGTACAGACAAACACCGGGGAGCTGTTTTTT. Encoded protein: CASSQGPVQTNTGELFF.

The chain employs TRBV6-1 and TRBJ2-7, with D unclear. Germline V lookup: CDR1 MNHNS, CDR2 SASEGT. The germline V and J ends were trimmed by 3 bases and 4 bases, with 13 bases remaining between them. CDR3 length: 14 residues. CDR3 sequence reads: CASSEVDETYEQYF. CDR3 DNA sequence: TGTGCCAGCAGTGAGGTGGACGAGACTTACGAGCAGTACTTC.

The V and J genes are TRBV9 and TRBJ1-2, with D maybe TRBD1 (6 bases). Germline V gives CDR1 SGDLS, CDR2 YYNGEE. This CDR3 has 17 amino acids. Deletions cut 3 bases from V and 0 bases from J, with 18 bases between. Written as DNA, the CDR3 is TGTGCCAGCAGCGAGGGGGATCGAAGGGGTACTAACTATGGCTACACCTTC. Protein product: CASSEGDRRGTNYGYTF.

V and J are TRBV2 and TRBJ2-7; 14 positions agree with TRBD2. The V gene end was trimmed by 8 bases and the J gene end by 3 bases; junction bases not matched to a gene: 0. Germline CDR1 reads SNHLY; CDR2 reads FYNNEI. The CDR3 consists of 13 residues. CDR3 sequence: CASGLAGGYEQYF. DNA of the CDR3: TGTGCCAGCGGACTAGCGGGAGGCTACGAGCAGTACTTC.

The chain couples TRBV10-2 to TRBJ2-4, with D maybe TRBD1 (5 bases). Trimming took off 3 bases at V and 5 bases at J, with 14 bases between the two ends. Looked up from germline, CDR1 is WSHSY and CDR2 is SAAADI. This CDR3 spans 15 amino acids. CDR3 bases: TGCGCCAGCAGTGATTTGTGGGGCCTCCAAAACATTCAGTACTTC. It yields the protein CASSDLWGLQNIQYF.

The chain couples TRBV5-8 to TRBJ1-5, with TRBD1 matching 9 bases. The length of the CDR3 is 16 residues. V lost 5 bases to trimming and J lost 2 bases; unmatched junction nucleotides: 8. CDR1 and CDR2 from the germline V gene are SGHTS and YDEGEE. The CDR3 coding sequence is TGTGCCAGCAGTCCTGACAGGGGGGGTGGCAATCAGCCCCAGCATTTT. Translation gives CASSPDRGGGNQPQHF. Based on the CDR3 plus reference TRBV5-8 and TRBJ1-5, the full variable domain is EAGVTQSPTHLIKTRGQQATLRCSPISGHTSVYWYQQALGLGLQFLLWYDEGEERNRGNFPPRFSGRQFPNYSSELNVNALELEDSALYLCASSPDRGGGNQPQHFGDGTRLSIL.

The chain joins TRBV7-6 to TRBJ2-7, with D unclear. Trimming pared 5 bases from V and 4 bases from J, leaving 12 bases between. Germline V gene lookup returns CDR1 SGHVS and CDR2 FNYEAQ. This CDR3 spans 13 amino acids. CDR3 DNA sequence: TGTGCCAGCAGCCCCCGGGCGGAATACGAGCAGTACTTC. It yields the protein CASSPRAEYEQYF. Using reference TRBV7-6 and TRBJ2-7 for the parts outside the CDR3, the full variable domain is GAGVSQSPRYKVTKRGQDVALRCDPISGHVSLYWYRQALGQGPEFLTYFNYEAQQDKSGLPNDRFSAERPEGSISTLTIQRTEQRDSAMYRCASSPRAEYEQYFGPGTRLTVT.

The rearrangement joins TRBV15 to TRBJ2-7; a weak D match, TRBD1 (7 bases). The CDR3 is made up of 15 amino acids. The germline gives CDR1 LNHNV, CDR2 YYDKDF (reference sequence). Trimming shortened V by 5 bases and J by 3 bases, and 17 bases separated the two germline ends. CDR3 amino acids: CATSPSGGLLYEQYF. The DNA of the CDR3 is TGTGCCACCAGCCCCTCAGGGGGACTTCTCTACGAGCAGTACTTC.

This clone occurred once. The V and J genes are TRBV13 and TRBJ2-3, with 8 bases that match TRBD2. The J segment lost 8 bases and the V segment lost 4 bases, leaving 14 bases of the junction unmatched. The CDR3 contains 16 residues. In germline, CDR1 is PRHDT, CDR2 FYEKMQ (reference sequence). CDR3 DNA sequence: TGTGCCAGCAGCTCGTCAAGCGAGAGCGGGAGCGGTACGCAGTATTTT. Translating gives CASSSSSESGSGTQYF.

This chain connects TRBV28 to TRBJ2-2, with D uncertain. CDR3 length: 14 amino acids. Between the trimmed V and J ends, which lost 6 bases and 1 base, there was a span of 9 bases. Germline CDR1 and CDR2: MDHEN and SYDVKM. CDR3 nucleotide sequence: TGTGCCAGCAGCCTTTATCGGAACACCGGGGAGCTGTTTTTT. It yields the protein CASSLYRNTGELFF.

The chain uses TRBV5-6 and TRBJ2-7, with a possible D match to TRBD2 (5 bases). Per the germline V gene, CDR1 is SGHDT and CDR2 is YYEEEE. The CDR3 loop spans 14 amino acids. V was shortened by 2 bases and J by 2 bases, with 11 bases between the two germline ends. CDR3 protein: CASSFAGITYEQYF. The CDR3 nucleotides read TGTGCCAGCAGCTTCGCCGGGATCACCTACGAGCAGTACTTC.

The genes are TRBV4-1 and TRBJ2-7, with D tentatively TRBD2 (5 bases). The germline V gene has CDR1 MGHRA and CDR2 YSYEKL. The V end lost 4 bases, the J end lost 6 bases, and 16 bases lay between the germline ends. CDR3 size: 14 residues. The CDR3 bases are TGCGCCAGCAGCCTCACTCGGACTGTTGCCGAGCAGTACTTC. Translating gives CASSLTRTVAEQYF.

This clone has a single count. The chain uses TRBV4-3 and TRBJ2-6; D remains ambiguous. This CDR3 has 17 residues. V dropped 3 bases and J dropped 0 bases, with 12 bases sitting between them. CDR1 is LGHNA and CDR2 is YSLEER in the germline V gene. The CDR3 region is CASSQDPVRSGANVLTF. In DNA form, the CDR3 reads TGCGCCAGCAGCCAGGACCCGGTGCGCTCTGGGGCCAACGTCCTGACTTTC.

The rearrangement joins TRBV28 to TRBJ1-5, with D perhaps TRBD1 (5 bases). The V end lost 11 bases, the J end lost 4 bases, and 27 bases lay between the germline ends. The CDR3 sequence is 17 residues long. The V gene's germline CDR1 is MDHEN and CDR2 SYDVKM. CDR3 DNA: TGTGCCTGCACGGAAACCCTGGGGACGGAAGATAATCAGCCCCAGCATTTT. This sequence encodes CACTETLGTEDNQPQHF. Variable domain in full (rest from reference TRBV28 and TRBJ1-5): DVKVTQSSRYLVKRTGEKVFLECVQDMDHENMFWYRQDPGLGLRLIYFSYDVKMKEKGDIPEGYSVSREKKERFSLILESASTNQTSMYLCACTETLGTEDNQPQHFGDGTRLSIL.

The chain links TRBV5-1 to TRBJ1-1; 8 bases are a match to TRBD1. The CDR3 covers 14 residues. J gave up 5 bases and V 5 bases, and 8 bases lay outside the gene matches. Germline assignment: CDR1 SGHRS and CDR2 YFSETQ. The CDR3 nucleotides read TGCGCCAGCAGTTTTGGACAGGGAAGTACTGAAGCTTTCTTT. Protein sequence: CASSFGQGSTEAFF.

CDR3 DNA sequence: TGTGCCAGCGGGGCCTCTGGGGCCAACGTCCTGACTTTC. Translation gives CASGASGANVLTF. This chain uses TRBV9 with TRBJ2-6; D is perhaps TRBD1 (5 bases). CDR3 length: 13 residues. Trimming stripped 7 bases from V and 0 bases from J, with 5 bases between. The germline CDR1 and CDR2 sequences are SGDLS and YYNGEE.

V usage is TRBV6-9 and J usage is TRBJ2-7; 7 bases match TRBD1. The CDR3 runs to 15 residues. The junction had 16 bases not matched to a gene; V was cut back by 9 bases and J by 5 bases. Looked up from germline, CDR1 is MNHGY and CDR2 is SVAAGI. CDR3 amino acids: CASPRRQGNSHEQYF. The CDR3 bases are TGTGCCAGTCCACGTCGACAGGGAAATTCCCACGAGCAGTACTTC.

This chain connects TRBV29-1 to TRBJ1-2; D might be TRBD1 (5 bases). V dropped 6 bases and J dropped 4 bases, with 21 bases sitting between them. Germline CDR1 is SQVTM and CDR2 is ANQGSEA. This CDR3 spans 15 amino acids. The CDR3 nucleotides are TGCAGCGTCCCCAGGTGGGGGGACCCCAGCTATGGCTACACCTTC. Its translation is CSVPRWGDPSYGYTF.

The V gene is TRBV15, the J gene TRBJ2-5, with 11 bases aligning to TRBD2. This CDR3 has 15 amino acids. Germline V gene lookup returns CDR1 LNHNV and CDR2 YYDKDF (reference sequence). J was trimmed by 5 bases and V by 5 bases; bases with no gene match: 7. The CDR3 region is CATSELAGARETQYF. The CDR3 coding sequence is TGTGCCACCAGCGAACTAGCGGGAGCGAGGGAGACCCAGTACTTC.

CDR3 loop: CASRLPGLAGEQYF. The CDR3 DNA sequence: TGTGCCAGCAGGCTCCCGGGACTAGCGGGAGAGCAGTACTTC. The chain carries TRBV2 and TRBJ2-7; TRBD2 aligns across 13 bases. Per the germline V gene, CDR1 is SNHLY and CDR2 is FYNNEI. The length of the CDR3 is 14 residues. J gave up 7 bases and V 6 bases, and 6 bases lay outside the gene matches.

The chain recombines TRBV7-9 with TRBJ2-1; D is uncertain. CDR1 SEHNR and CDR2 FQNEAQ come from the germline V gene (reference sequence). V lost 6 bases, J lost 7 bases, and 19 bases lay in between. The CDR3 runs to 15 residues. The CDR3 DNA sequence: TGTGCCAGCAGTCCCTATTTTAGAAATCAGAATGAGCAGTTCTTC. Amino acids: CASSPYFRNQNEQFF. Variable domain in full (rest from reference TRBV7-9 and TRBJ2-1): DTGVSQNPRHKITKRGQNVTFRCDPISEHNRLYWYRQTLGQGPEFLTYFQNEAQLEKSRLLSDRFSAERPKGSFSTLEIQRTEQGDSAMYLCASSPYFRNQNEQFFGPGTRLTVL.

The chain carries TRBV6-4 and TRBJ2-1; 8 positions agree with TRBD2. The CDR3 has 15 amino acids. V lost 6 bases and J lost 8; bases outside the gene matches: 12. Germline V gene data show CDR1 as MRHNA and CDR2 as SNTAGT. The CDR3 is CASRAGTSPGDEQFF. Written as DNA, the CDR3 is TGTGCCAGCAGGGCCGGGACTAGTCCTGGCGATGAGCAGTTCTTC.